The table lists the clone carrying this TCR beta chain with a few counts. The data are from a study of blood T cell repertoires in COVID-19. Background on the study: Both acute and convalescent COVID-19 samples were obtained from the United States, Italy and Spain. T cells, B-cell-depleted T cells, or PBMCs provided the cDNA or gDNA that served as material.

Original processing methods: Estimates of nucleated cell counts were drawn from the amplification of reference gene primers. Only in-frame clones appear in the TCRdb table, and some are missing; sequencing was by immunoSEQ multiplex PCR. V and J calls and clone size are as listed in that table; D and trimming were resolved from the DNA. The sample consists of 140,000 or so clones, about 81% of them appearing once. The sample taken for sequencing was peripheral blood. This receptor was taken from a woman older than 75 with acute or convalescent COVID-19.

CDR3 sequence (DNA): TGTGCCAGCAGTTCAATGCGAGGGCACAGCTCCTACAATGAGCAGTTCTTC. This translates into CASSSMRGHSSYNEQFF. The genes are TRBV28 and TRBJ2-1; D possibly corresponds to TRBD2 (5 bases). Germline CDR1 reads MDHEN; CDR2 reads SYDVKM. The CDR3 contains 17 residues. The germline V and J ends were trimmed by 4 bases and 0 bases, with 16 bases remaining between them.